This TCR beta chain is from a study of cytomegalovirus exposure and HLA in healthy donors. For the study at large: A later analysis reported the 95 to 150 validation repertoires used the same platform as the 550 to 800 first-cohort repertoires.

Points on this clone: No antigen is known for it.

Whole-study results and caveats: One later analysis, an examination of the 120 or so validation repertoires, found that first-cohort TCR clusters tended to co-occur in them. Per published reports, the classifier diagnosed cytomegalovirus status with high specificity and sensitivity.

The protocol was immunoSEQ multiplex PCR, while the TCRdb copy is restricted to in-frame clones and leaves out a portion. The table has 200,000 to 300,000 clones, about 88% seen once; the top ten hold around 12%. V lost 0 bases, J lost 4 bases, and 12 bases lay in between. The CDR3 length is 16 residues. Germline V gene data show CDR1 as LGHNA and CDR2 as YNFKEQ. This chain uses TRBV4-2 with TRBJ1-4; maybe TRBD1 (6 bases). The source is a man aged 18 to 29 in good health and CMV-seropositive. Source material: PBMCs. CDR3 in amino acids: CASSQDPTGRNEKLFF. CDR3 in DNA: TGTGCCAGCAGCCAAGATCCGACAGGCCGTAATGAAAAACTGTTTTTT.